A selection of T cell receptor beta chains follows, all from one sample in a study of cytomegalovirus exposure and HLA in healthy donors. Clones were sequenced by immunoSEQ multiplex PCR, and TCRdb holds only the in-frame ones, with some missing. The sample has around 170,000 clones; roughly 78% are singletons. Sequenced sample: PBMCs. These receptors came from a woman aged 40-49 years in good health and CMV-seronegative. Both conserved end residues are part of each CDR3. Fields, in order: clone size, J gene, D gene, V gene, CDR3 DNA, CDR3 protein. D genes are given only for firm matches. The size field is filled for only some rows; it gives once, few, many or a size class.

once,TRBJ2-2,-,TRBV11-3,TGTGCCAGCAGCCCGAGGGGAGGAAAGAACACCGGGGAGCTGTTTTTT,CASSPRGGKNTGELFF
-,TRBJ2-3,TRBD2,TRBV18,TGTGCCAGCTCACCATTTAGCGGGGGGGCCACAGATACGCAGTATTTT,CASSPFSGGATDTQYF
few,TRBJ1-2,TRBD1,TRBV5-1,TGCGCCAGCAGCTCCCAGGGGGACTATGGCTACACCTTC,CASSSQGDYGYTF
-,TRBJ1-2,TRBD1,TRBV30,TGTGCCTGGAGCCAACCCCTCGGGACAGGGGGACGGGATGGCTACACCTTC,CAWSQPLGTGGRDGYTF
-,TRBJ2-1,-,TRBV6-5,TGTGCCAGCAGTTACGGGGGGAACGCCTACAATGAGCAGTTCTTC,CASSYGGNAYNEQFF
once,TRBJ2-3,-,TRBV7-9,TGTGCCAGCAGCTTAGTGTCCCCCGCGGGAGATACGCAGTATTTT,CASSLVSPAGDTQYF
-,TRBJ1-2,-,TRBV19,TGTGCCAGTAGTCTAACCGGGACACCCGTGGCGGGCTACACCTTC,CASSLTGTPVAGYTF
-,TRBJ1-1,TRBD1,TRBV10-3,TGTGCCATCATGGGCAGGGGGAAATGGGGAGACGACACTGAAGCTTTCTTT,CAIMGRGKWGDDTEAFF
-,TRBJ2-7,TRBD1,TRBV5-1,TGCGCCAGCAGCTTGGGTCAGGGGGTGGGCGAGCAGTACTTC,CASSLGQGVGEQYF
-,TRBJ1-1,-,TRBV27,TGTGCCAGCAGTTCCCGCCAGGACTTGAACACTGAAGCTTTCTTT,CASSSRQDLNTEAFF
-,TRBJ2-3,-,TRBV10-3,TGTGCCATCAGGGAGGAGGCCAGGGGAAGGTTGGAACGCCAGTATTTT,CAIREEARGRLERQYF
once,TRBJ2-1,-,TRBV13,TGTGCCAGCAGCTTACCCGCTTCGGGGGCGGGGGTTGAGCAGTTCTTC,CASSLPASGAGVEQFF
few,TRBJ2-3,TRBD2,TRBV10-3,TGTGCCATCAGTGAGTCTCGGACTAGCGGGGTCACAGATACGCAGTATTTT,CAISESRTSGVTDTQYF
-,TRBJ1-3,TRBD1,TRBV7-6,TGTGCCAGCAGCTCAAGGGGACAGGGCCACAGAAACACCATATATTTT,CASSSRGQGHRNTIYF
few,TRBJ2-1,TRBD1,TRBV7-2,TGTGCCAGCAGCTTAATGGGACAGGGGGCTTTTCGGGGATACAATGAGCAGTTCTTC,CASSLMGQGAFRGYNEQFF
-,TRBJ2-7,-,TRBV6-6,TGTGCCAGCAGTTACACGACTGGTTACGAGCAGTACTTC,CASSYTTGYEQYF
-,TRBJ2-1,TRBD1,TRBV6-1,TGTGCCAGCAGCCCGACAGGGTTGGAGAGGGGTGAGCAGTTCTTC,CASSPTGLERGEQFF
-,TRBJ2-1,TRBD1,TRBV27,TGTGCCAGCAGTCCGGGACAGGCATACAATGAGCAGTTCTTC,CASSPGQAYNEQFF
-,TRBJ2-3,TRBD1,TRBV5-1,TGCGCCAGCAGCTTGGGGACAGGAACTACAGATACGCAGTATTTT,CASSLGTGTTDTQYF
-,TRBJ2-7,TRBD1,TRBV5-1,TGCGCCAGCAGCCGGGACAGGGGACCCAGATTAGGCGAGCAGTACTTC,CASSRDRGPRLGEQYF
-,TRBJ2-1,-,TRBV21-1,TGTGCCAGCAGGGTCATCCTTAAACAAACCTACAATGAGCAGTTCTTC,CASRVILKQTYNEQFF
-,TRBJ1-2,-,TRBV7-2,TGTGCCAGCACCCCGAGGGAGGGGCGCTCCCCCTATGGCTACACCTTC,CASTPREGRSPYGYTF
-,TRBJ2-2,TRBD1,TRBV7-2,TGTGCCAGCAGCTTGTATAGGGGGCAGGGCACCGGGGAGCTGTTTTTT,CASSLYRGQGTGELFF
-,TRBJ2-7,TRBD1,TRBV27,TGTGCCAGCAGTCCCGGGACAGGGCGAATCGACGAGCAGTACTTC,CASSPGTGRIDEQYF
-,TRBJ2-1,-,TRBV19,TGTGCCAGTAGTCGGTTTTCCTACAATGAGCAGTTCTTC,CASSRFSYNEQFF
-,TRBJ1-6,-,TRBV19,TGTGCCAGTAGTACTTCTGGGGGCAATGGGCCCCTCCACTTT,CASSTSGGNGPLHF
-,TRBJ2-7,TRBD1,TRBV7-2,TGTGCCAGCAGCTTCCGGACAGGGAGACGGTACGAGCAGTACTTC,CASSFRTGRRYEQYF
-,TRBJ2-3,-,TRBV7-3,TGTGCCAGCAGCTTATATCTGGGGGCGACAGATACGCAGTATTTT,CASSLYLGATDTQYF
-,TRBJ2-5,TRBD1,TRBV5-1,TGCGCCAGCAGCTTGGATGGCAGGGGGAACCATCAAGAGACCCAGTACTTC,CASSLDGRGNHQETQYF
-,TRBJ1-5,TRBD1,TRBV19,TGTGCCATTGCCGGGACAGTGAATCAGCCCCAGCATTTT,CAIAGTVNQPQHF
few,TRBJ2-5,TRBD2,TRBV15,TGTGCCACCAGCAGAGACTCTAGCGGGAGAGAAGAGACCCAGTACTTC,CATSRDSSGREETQYF
few,TRBJ1-1,TRBD1,TRBV7-9,TGTGCCAGCAGCGCGGACAGGGGGTCGAACACTGAAGCTTTCTTT,CASSADRGSNTEAFF
-,TRBJ2-4,TRBD1,TRBV6-1,TGTGCCAGCAGCAAGGACAGGGAAAACATTCAGTACTTC,CASSKDRENIQYF
once,TRBJ2-7,TRBD2,TRBV5-1,TGCGCCAGCAGCATACTAGCGGGGACGGCTTACGAGCAGTACTTC,CASSILAGTAYEQYF
-,TRBJ2-7,-,TRBV27,TGTGCCAGCAGTCGGACAACTCCCTACGAGCAGTACTTC,CASSRTTPYEQYF